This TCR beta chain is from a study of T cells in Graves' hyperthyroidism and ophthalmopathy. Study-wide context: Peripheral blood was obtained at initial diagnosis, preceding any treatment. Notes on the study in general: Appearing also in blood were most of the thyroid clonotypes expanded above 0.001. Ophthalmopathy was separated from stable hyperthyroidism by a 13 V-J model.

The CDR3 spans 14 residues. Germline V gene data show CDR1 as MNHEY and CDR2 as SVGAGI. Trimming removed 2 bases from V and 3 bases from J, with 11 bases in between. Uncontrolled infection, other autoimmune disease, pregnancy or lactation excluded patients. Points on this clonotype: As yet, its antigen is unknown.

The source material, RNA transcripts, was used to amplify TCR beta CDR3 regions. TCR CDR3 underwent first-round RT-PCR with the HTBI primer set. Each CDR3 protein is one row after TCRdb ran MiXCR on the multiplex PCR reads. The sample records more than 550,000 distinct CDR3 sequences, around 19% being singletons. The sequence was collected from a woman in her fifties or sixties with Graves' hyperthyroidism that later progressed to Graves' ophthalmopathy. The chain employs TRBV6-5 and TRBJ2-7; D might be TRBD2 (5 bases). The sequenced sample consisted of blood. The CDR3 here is CASSYHGLSYEQYF. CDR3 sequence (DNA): TGTGCCAGCAGTTACCACGGACTTAGCTACGAGCAGTACTTC.